The T cell receptor beta chain described here comes from a study of a mutant IDH1 vaccine in newly diagnosed glioma. Produced via immunoSEQ multiplex PCR; TCRdb's table is partial and in-frame only. The data show some 51,000 clones, around 80% seen once. This clone has just one count. Its antigen is unidentified. Time point denoted: week 5, during vaccination. A 20-mer mutant IDH1 peptide at 300 ug was injected subcutaneously with topical imiquimod. The clonotype was recovered from a man over 45 with glioma. Sequencing was performed on PBMCs, taken from a glioma patient whose treatment included an IDH1 peptide vaccine.

CDR3: CASSQGTSPLHF. In DNA, the CDR3 is TGCGCCAGCAGTCAGGGTACCTCACCCCTCCACTTT. The chain employs TRBV10-1 and TRBJ1-6; TRBD1 might be the D (5 bases). The V gene lost 5 bases and the J gene lost 10 bases, with 9 bases spanning the gap. Germline CDR1 reads WNHNN; CDR2 reads SYGVQD (reference sequence). CDR3 length equals 12 residues.